This T cell receptor (beta chain) was obtained from a study of blood T cells in healthy people across ages (dated by TCRdb to about 2015). Regarding the study in general: Template switching captured roughly one uniquely barcoded TCR beta cDNA molecule per two T cells in model experiments. Age-related changes in TCR beta repertoire diversity were measured in the study by deep sequencing normalized with unique cDNA molecular identifiers. Four age groups were formed from the donors: young (average roughly 15 years), middle-aged (approximately 40), aged (under 70) and long-lived (about 80). To avoid experimental bias, donors of different ages were spread randomly across the sequencing lanes. Using the same blood draw, the study looked at two additional independent replicas of 1 million unique cDNA reads for two donors, one aged 18 to 30 and the other aged 80 or older. What the work shows at the level of the full study, not this receptor alone: Estimates of total diversity based on one million sequenced T cells were regarded as lower bounds and as underestimates. Because profiling used bulk unsorted PBMCs, naive and antigen-experienced compartments could not be compared conclusively. As age increased, observed TCR beta diversity per million T cells dropped in a roughly linear way, and a significant reduction was already evident by age roughly 40. Compared with the aged group, the long-lived group had more naive CD4+ T cells, fewer expanded clones and increased TCR diversity, suggesting age selection. A strong correlation was found between observed TCR beta diversity and the percentage of naive T cells measured by flow cytometry. Donor CMV infection status was unknown, potentially confounding age-related changes in expanded clonotypes.

Systemically healthy Caucasian individuals from Russia, 39 in total and aged roughly 6 to 100 years, were included as donors. Each donor gave about 9.2 milliliters of peripheral blood, drawn into EDTA-treated Vacutainer tubes. Ficoll-Paque density-gradient centrifugation was used to isolate PBMCs, with at least 6.5 million per sample. Total RNA, at least 6 micrograms per sample, was extracted from PBMCs with Trizol reagent. For every donor, an aliquot of PBMCs went through flow cytometry to measure the percentages of naive CD45RAhigh/CD27high T cells. Libraries were built with 5' RACE. Data came from an Illumina HiSeq 2500. A second PCR of 7 to 11 cycles was performed with a sample-barcoded 5' primer and a J-beta primer mix. A template-switch 5' adaptor carrying 12 random nucleotides introduced a unique molecular identifier onto each TCR beta cDNA molecule. Each sample yielded at least 3 million CDR3-containing paired-end reads. First-strand cDNA was synthesized from all RNA with the Mint cDNA synthesis kit, primed by a TRBC-specific oligonucleotide. All cDNA was treated with uracil-DNA glycosylase and then went through a first 18-cycle PCR with the universal primers M1SS and BC2_uni_R. The study's own analysis went as follows. Each sample was normalized by randomly selecting 1 million high-quality reads, each carrying a distinct molecular identifier. Instead of being binned into consensus sequences, reads that shared molecular identifiers were thrown out. MiTCR, run with a Q25 quality threshold and the strictest error-elimination algorithm, handled CDR3 identification, clonotype clustering and error correction. A nonparametric unseen species model with Euler transformation was used to estimate lower-bound total TCR beta diversity. TCRdb handled the public reads itself, with Q25 trimming in fastp and clone calling in MiXCR, and kept productive beta chains. One record per CDR3 amino acid sequence lists the most common genes and DNA. The V and J calls were not made by the authors but by TCRdb's processing. The sample table holds around 940,000 distinct CDR3 sequences, of which about 51% were seen once. Over 20% of the sample is held by the ten biggest clonotypes.

This clonotype was counted a few times. Its antigen specificity is not known. The junction does not match germline at one end; this may be a read error. Based on the germline V gene, the CDR1 and CDR2 sequences are SGHAT and FQNNGV. The CDR3 contains 14 residues, cysteine and phenylalanine counted. The DNA shown is the 42-base CDR3, in frame from base 1. This sequence originates from a woman aged 55-69 years in good health. The sample taken for sequencing was blood. The chain links TRBV11-2 with TRBJ2-5; no D gene call is confident. CDR3 reads: CASNLRTAGETQYF. The nucleotide sequence reads TGTGCCAGCAACTTAAGGACCGCCGGAGAGACCCAGTACTTC. Full variable domain (CDR3 extended with the reference TRBV11-2 and TRBJ2-5 proteins): EAGVAQSPRYKIIEKRQSVAFWCNPISGHATLYWYQQILGQGPKLLIQFQNNGVVDDSQLPKDRFSAERLKGVDSTLKIQPAKLEDSAVYLCASNLRTAGETQYFGPGTRLLVL.